This T cell receptor beta chain was found in a study of CD4+ T cells in melanoma. A remark on this clone: Its antigen is unknown.

The germline V gene has CDR1 SGHRS and CDR2 YFSETQ. The V and J ends lost 2 bases and 6 bases respectively, with 9 bases between them. This CDR3 has 12 amino acids. Profiling relied on immunoSEQ multiplex PCR, and the TCRdb table lists in-frame clones only, not all of them. The repertoire consists of more than 90,000 clones, with about 90% occurring once and the leading ten covering 3% to 4%. Study-wide findings and caveats: CD8+ T cell, macrophage and B cell function reportedly correlated with neoantigen-specific CD4+ T cells.

The clonotype comes from a human donor with melanoma. The gene calls are TRBV5-1 and TRBJ2-7; D assignment may be TRBD1 or TRBD2 (5 bases each). The material sequenced was peripheral blood. In DNA form, the CDR3 reads TGCGCCAGCAGCTTACCGGGGCCCGAGCAGTACTTC. It translates to CASSLPGPEQYF.